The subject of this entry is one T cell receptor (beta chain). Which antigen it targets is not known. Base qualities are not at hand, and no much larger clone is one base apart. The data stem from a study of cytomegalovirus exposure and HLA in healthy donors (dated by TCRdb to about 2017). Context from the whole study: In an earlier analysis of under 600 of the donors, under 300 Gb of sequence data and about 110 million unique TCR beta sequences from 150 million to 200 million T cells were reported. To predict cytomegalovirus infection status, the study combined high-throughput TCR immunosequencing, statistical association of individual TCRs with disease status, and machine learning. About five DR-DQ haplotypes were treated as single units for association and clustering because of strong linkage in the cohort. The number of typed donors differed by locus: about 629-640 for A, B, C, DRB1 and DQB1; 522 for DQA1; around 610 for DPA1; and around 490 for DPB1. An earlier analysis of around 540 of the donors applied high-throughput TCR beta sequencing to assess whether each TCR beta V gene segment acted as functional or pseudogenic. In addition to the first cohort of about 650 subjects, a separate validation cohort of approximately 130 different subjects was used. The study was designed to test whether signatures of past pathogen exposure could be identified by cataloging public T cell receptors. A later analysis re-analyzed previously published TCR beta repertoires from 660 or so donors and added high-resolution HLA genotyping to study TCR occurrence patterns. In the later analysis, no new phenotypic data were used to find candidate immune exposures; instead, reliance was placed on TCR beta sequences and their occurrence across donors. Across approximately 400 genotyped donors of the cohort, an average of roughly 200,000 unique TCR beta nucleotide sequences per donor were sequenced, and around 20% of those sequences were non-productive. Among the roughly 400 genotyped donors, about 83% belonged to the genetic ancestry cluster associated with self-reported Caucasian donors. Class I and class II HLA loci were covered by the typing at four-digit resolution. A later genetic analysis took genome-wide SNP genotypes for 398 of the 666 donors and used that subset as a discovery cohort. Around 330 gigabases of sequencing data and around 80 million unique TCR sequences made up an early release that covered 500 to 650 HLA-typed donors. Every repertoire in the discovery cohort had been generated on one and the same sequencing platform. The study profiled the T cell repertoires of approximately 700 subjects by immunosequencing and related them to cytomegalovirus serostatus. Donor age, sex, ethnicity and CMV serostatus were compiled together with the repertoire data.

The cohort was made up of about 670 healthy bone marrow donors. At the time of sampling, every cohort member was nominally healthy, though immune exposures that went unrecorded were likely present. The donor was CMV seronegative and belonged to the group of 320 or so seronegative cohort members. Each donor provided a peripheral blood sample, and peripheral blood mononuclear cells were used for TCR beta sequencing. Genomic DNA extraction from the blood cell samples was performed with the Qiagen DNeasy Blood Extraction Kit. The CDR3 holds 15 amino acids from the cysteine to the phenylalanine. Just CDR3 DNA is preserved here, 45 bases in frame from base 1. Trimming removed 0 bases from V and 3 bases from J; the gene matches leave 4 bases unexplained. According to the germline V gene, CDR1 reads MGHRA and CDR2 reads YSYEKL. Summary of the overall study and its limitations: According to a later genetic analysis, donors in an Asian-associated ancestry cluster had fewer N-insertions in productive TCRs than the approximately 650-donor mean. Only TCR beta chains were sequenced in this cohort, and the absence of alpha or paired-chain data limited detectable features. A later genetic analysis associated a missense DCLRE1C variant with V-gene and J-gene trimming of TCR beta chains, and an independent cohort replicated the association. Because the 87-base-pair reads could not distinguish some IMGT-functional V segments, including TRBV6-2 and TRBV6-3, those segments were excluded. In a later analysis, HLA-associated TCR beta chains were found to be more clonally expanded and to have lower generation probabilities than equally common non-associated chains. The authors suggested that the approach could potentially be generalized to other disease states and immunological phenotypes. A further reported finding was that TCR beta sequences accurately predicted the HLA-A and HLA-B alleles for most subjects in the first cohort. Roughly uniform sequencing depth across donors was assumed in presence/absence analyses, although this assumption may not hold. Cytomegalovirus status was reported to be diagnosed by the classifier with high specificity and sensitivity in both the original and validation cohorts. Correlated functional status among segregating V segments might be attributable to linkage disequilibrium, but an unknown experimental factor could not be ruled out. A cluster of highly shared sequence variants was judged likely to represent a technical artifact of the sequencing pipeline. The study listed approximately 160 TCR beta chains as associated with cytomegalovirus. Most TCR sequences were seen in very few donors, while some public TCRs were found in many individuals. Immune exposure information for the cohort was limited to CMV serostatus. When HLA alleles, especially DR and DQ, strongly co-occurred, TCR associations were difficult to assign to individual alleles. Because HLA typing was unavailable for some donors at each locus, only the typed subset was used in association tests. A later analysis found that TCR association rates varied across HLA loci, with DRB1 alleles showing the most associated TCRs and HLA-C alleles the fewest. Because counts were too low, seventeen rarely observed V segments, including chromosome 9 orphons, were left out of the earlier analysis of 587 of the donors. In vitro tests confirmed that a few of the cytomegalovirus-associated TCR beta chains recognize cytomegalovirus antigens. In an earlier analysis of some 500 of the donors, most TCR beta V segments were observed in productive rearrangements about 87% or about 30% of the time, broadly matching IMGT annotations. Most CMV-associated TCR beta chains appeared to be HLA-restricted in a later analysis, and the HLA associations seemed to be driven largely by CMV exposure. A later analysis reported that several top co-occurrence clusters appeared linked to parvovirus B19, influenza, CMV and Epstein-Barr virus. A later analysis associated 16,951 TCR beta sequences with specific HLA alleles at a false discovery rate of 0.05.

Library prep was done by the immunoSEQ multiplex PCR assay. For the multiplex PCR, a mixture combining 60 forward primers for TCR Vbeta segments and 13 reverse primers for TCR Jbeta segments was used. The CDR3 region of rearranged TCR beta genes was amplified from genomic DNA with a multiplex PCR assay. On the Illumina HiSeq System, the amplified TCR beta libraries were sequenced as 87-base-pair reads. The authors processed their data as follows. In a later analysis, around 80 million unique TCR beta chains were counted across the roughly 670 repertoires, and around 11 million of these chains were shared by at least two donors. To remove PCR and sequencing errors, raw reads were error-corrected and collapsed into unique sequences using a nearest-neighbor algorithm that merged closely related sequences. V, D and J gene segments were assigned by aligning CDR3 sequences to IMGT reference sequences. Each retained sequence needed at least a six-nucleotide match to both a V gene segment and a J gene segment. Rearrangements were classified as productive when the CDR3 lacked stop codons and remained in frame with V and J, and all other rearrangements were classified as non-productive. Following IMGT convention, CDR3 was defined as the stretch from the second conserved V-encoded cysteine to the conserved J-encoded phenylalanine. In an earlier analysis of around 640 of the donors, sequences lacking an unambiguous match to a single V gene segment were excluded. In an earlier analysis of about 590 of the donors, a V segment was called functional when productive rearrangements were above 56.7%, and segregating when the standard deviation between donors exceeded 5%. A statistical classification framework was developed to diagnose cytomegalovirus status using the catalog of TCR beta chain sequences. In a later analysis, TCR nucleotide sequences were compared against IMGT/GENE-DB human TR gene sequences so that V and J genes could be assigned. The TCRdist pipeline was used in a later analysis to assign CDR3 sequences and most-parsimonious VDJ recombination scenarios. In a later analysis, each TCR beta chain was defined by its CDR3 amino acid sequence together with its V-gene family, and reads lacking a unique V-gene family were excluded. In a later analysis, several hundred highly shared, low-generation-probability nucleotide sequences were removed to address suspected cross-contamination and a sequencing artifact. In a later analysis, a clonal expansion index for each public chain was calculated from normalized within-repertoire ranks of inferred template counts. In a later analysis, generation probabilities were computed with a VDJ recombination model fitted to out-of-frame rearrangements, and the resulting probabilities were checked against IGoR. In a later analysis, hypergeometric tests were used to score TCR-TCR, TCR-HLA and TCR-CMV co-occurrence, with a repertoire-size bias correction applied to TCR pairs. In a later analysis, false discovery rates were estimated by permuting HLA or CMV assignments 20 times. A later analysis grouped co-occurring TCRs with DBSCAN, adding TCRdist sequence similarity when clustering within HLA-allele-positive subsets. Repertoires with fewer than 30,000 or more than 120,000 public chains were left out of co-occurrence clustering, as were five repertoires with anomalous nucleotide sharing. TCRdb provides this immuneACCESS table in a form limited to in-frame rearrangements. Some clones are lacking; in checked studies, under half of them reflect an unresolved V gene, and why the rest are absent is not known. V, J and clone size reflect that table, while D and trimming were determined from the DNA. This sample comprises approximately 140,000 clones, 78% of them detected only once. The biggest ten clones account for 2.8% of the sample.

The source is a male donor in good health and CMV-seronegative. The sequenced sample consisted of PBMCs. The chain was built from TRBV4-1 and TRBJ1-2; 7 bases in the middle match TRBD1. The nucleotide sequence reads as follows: TGCGCCAGCAGCCAAGATATAACAGGGGACTATGGCTACACCTTC. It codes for CASSQDITGDYGYTF.